The rows below give T cell receptor beta chains drawn from one sample of a study of CD8+ T cells in alopecia areata. Produced via immunoSEQ multiplex PCR; TCRdb's table is partial and in-frame only. The profile shows under 250,000 clones, around 62% of them singletons. The sample here was CD4+ T cells sorted from blood, taken at week 0. These TCRs come from a human donor with alopecia areata. Both conserved end residues are part of each CDR3. The D gene is left open where the match is weak. Only part of the rows carry a size: once, few, many, or a class if the clone is expanded.

d_call	clone_size	v_call	j_call	cdr3_nt	cdr3_aa
-	-	TRBV5-4	TRBJ1-6	TGTGCCAGCAGATACAGGGACTCACCCCTCCACTTT	CASRYRDSPLHF
TRBD1	-	TRBV10-3	TRBJ2-7	TGTGCCATCAGTGAGTCCCGGGACAGGGGGAACGAGCAGTACTTC	CAISESRDRGNEQYF
TRBD1	once	TRBV6-5	TRBJ1-2	TGTGCCAGCAGGGGGACAGGGGGCGGCTATGGCTACACCTTC	CASRGTGGGYGYTF
-	-	TRBV6-1	TRBJ2-7	TGTGCCAGCAGATGGGCGGGCGAGCAGTACTTC	CASRWAGEQYF
TRBD1	-	TRBV19	TRBJ2-1	TGTGCCAGTAGTGGTAGGGACAGCTCCTACAATGAGCAGTTCTTC	CASSGRDSSYNEQFF
TRBD1	-	TRBV29-1	TRBJ1-2	TGCAGCGCCCTACCCACAGGGGCCTCCCGGGGGGTCGAGCGGCGGGGCTACACCTTC	CSALPTGASRGVERRGYTF
-	-	TRBV20-1	TRBJ1-2	TGCAGTGCTTCCGATTATGGCTACACCTTC	CSASDYGYTF
-	-	TRBV6-1	TRBJ1-4	TGTGCCAGCAGGAGAGATGAAAAACTGTTTTTT	CASRRDEKLFF
-	-	TRBV2	TRBJ1-2	TGTGCCAGCAGAACCGGACAGCTATCTAACTATGGCTACACCTTC	CASRTGQLSNYGYTF
-	-	TRBV30	TRBJ1-4	TGTGCCTGGAGTGACCTCCTGACATATAATGAAAAACTGTTTTTT	CAWSDLLTYNEKLFF
TRBD1	-	TRBV29-1	TRBJ1-1	TGCAGCGTTGCCCGGACAGGGACCACTGAAGCTTTCTTT	CSVARTGTTEAFF
-	-	TRBV25-1	TRBJ1-6	TGTGCCAGCAGTGAACTAGGAGTATGGGGAAATTCACCCCTCCACTTT	CASSELGVWGNSPLHF
-	-	TRBV29-1	TRBJ2-7	TGCAGCGTCGGGCCGCGTCCCGAAGGGGAGCAGTACTTC	CSVGPRPEGEQYF
TRBD1	many	TRBV19	TRBJ2-1	TGTGCCAGTAGTGCCTCGGACAGGGTCAGGAACAATGAGCAGTTCTTC	CASSASDRVRNNEQFF
TRBD1	once	TRBV5-1	TRBJ2-1	TGCGCCAGCAGGGACAGGCCCCAGGGTAAGCAGTTCTTC	CASRDRPQGKQFF
-	-	TRBV2	TRBJ2-7	TGTGCCAGCAAAATTAACACTGACGAGCAGTACTTC	CASKINTDEQYF
-	few	TRBV29-1	TRBJ2-1	TGCAGCGTTGGAGGACAATCCTACAATGAGCAGTTCTTC	CSVGGQSYNEQFF
-	-	TRBV30	TRBJ2-5	TGTGCCTGGAAGTTGGGGATGCTAGAGACCCAGTACTTC	CAWKLGMLETQYF
TRBD1	-	TRBV13	TRBJ2-7	TGTGCCAGCAGCATTTCCAGACGGACAGGGAAGGACTACGAGCAGTACTTC	CASSISRRTGKDYEQYF
-	-	TRBV6-6	TRBJ1-1	TGTGCCAGCACCTCCAGAGGCTCGCGGGACACTGAAGCTTTCTTT	CASTSRGSRDTEAFF
-	-	TRBV2	TRBJ2-7	TGTGCCAGCAAGGATACTGAGAGCTCCTACGAGCAGTACTTC	CASKDTESSYEQYF
-	once	TRBV11-2	TRBJ2-7	TGTGCCAGCAGCTTAGTGGGATCAATCTACGAGCAGTACTTC	CASSLVGSIYEQYF
-	-	TRBV7-9	TRBJ2-1	TGTGCCAGCAGCTTAGTCAGGGACGGGGCCGCCTCGAAGTTCTTC	CASSLVRDGAASKFF
-	few	TRBV29-1	TRBJ1-1	TGCAGCGTTGTATTATCGCACACTGAAGCTTTCTTT	CSVVLSHTEAFF
TRBD2	once	TRBV9	TRBJ2-2	TGTGCCAGCAGCGTAGCGAGGCGGGGGGCTTACACCGGGGAGCTGTTTTTT	CASSVARRGAYTGELFF
-	few	TRBV29-1	TRBJ1-2	TGCAGCGTTGAGGAGGGCCCGAACTATGGCTACACCTTC	CSVEEGPNYGYTF
TRBD1	-	TRBV6-5	TRBJ1-2	TGTGCCAGCAGCCCCTACGGACAGGGCCACTATGGCTACACCTTC	CASSPYGQGHYGYTF
-	-	TRBV27	TRBJ1-5	TGTGCCAGCAGTCGAATTGACAGAATCAATCAGCCCCAGCATTTT	CASSRIDRINQPQHF
-	few	TRBV30	TRBJ2-7	TGTGCCTGGAGCAGGGGGGGGCCCTACGAGCAGTACTTC	CAWSRGGPYEQYF
-	-	TRBV11-2	TRBJ1-1	TGTGCCAGCAGCTCCCGTGGTAGAATGGGCACTGAAGCTTTCTTT	CASSSRGRMGTEAFF
TRBD1	-	TRBV28	TRBJ2-5	TGTGCCAGCAGTGGGGGACAGGGGGCGGCAGAGACCCAGTACTTC	CASSGGQGAAETQYF
TRBD2	-	TRBV5-1	TRBJ2-2	TGCGCCAGCAGCTTGGGGACTAGCGGACACACCGGGGAGCTGTTTTTT	CASSLGTSGHTGELFF
-	few	TRBV29-1	TRBJ2-3	TGCAGCGTTGAAGATCCCCGCCAATTCACAGATACGCAGTATTTT	CSVEDPRQFTDTQYF
-	few	TRBV9	TRBJ2-3	TGTGCCAGCAGCGTAGGGGGGACAGATACGCAGTATTTT	CASSVGGTDTQYF
-	-	TRBV19	TRBJ2-1	TGTGCCAGTAGTCCTCCGGCAAAGGCGGGGTACAATGAGCAGTTCTTC	CASSPPAKAGYNEQFF
TRBD2	few	TRBV29-1	TRBJ2-1	TGCAGCGTTGAAGAGGGACTAGCGGGGTCCTACAATGAGCAGTTCTTC	CSVEEGLAGSYNEQFF
-	-	TRBV7-2	TRBJ2-2	TGTGCCAGCTCCCTCCTCGGGGACACGAACACCGGGGAGCTGTTTTTT	CASSLLGDTNTGELFF
-	-	TRBV5-6	TRBJ1-1	TGTGCCAGCAGCTTGACGGTGAACACTGAAGCTTTCTTT	CASSLTVNTEAFF
-	-	TRBV5-5	TRBJ2-5	TGTGCCAGCAGGGAATCTCACCAAGAGACCCAGTACTTC	CASRESHQETQYF
-	-	TRBV7-9	TRBJ1-2	TGTGCCAGCAGCGCCATGGGTGGCTACACCTTC	CASSAMGGYTF
-	-	TRBV5-1	TRBJ1-6	TGCGCCAGCAGCTTAACCCAGACTGGGATTTTAGGTTCACCCCTCCACTTT	CASSLTQTGILGSPLHF
-	few	TRBV6-5	TRBJ1-4	TGTGCCAGCACTCCTGGGGGCAGGGGAAAACTGTTTTTT	CASTPGGRGKLFF
-	few	TRBV25-1	TRBJ2-7	TGTGCCAGCAGTGCTTATACCGAGCAGTACTTC	CASSAYTEQYF
-	-	TRBV29-1	TRBJ1-2	TGCATCATCCGACAGTCTAACTATGGCTACACCTTC	CIIRQSNYGYTF
-	-	TRBV4-1	TRBJ1-2	TGCGCCAGCAGCCAAGATTCCCAGGGGTTCTATGGCTACACCTTC	CASSQDSQGFYGYTF
TRBD1	-	TRBV9	TRBJ2-1	TGTGCCAGCAGCAAGGACAGGTCTACTGAGCAGTTCTTC	CASSKDRSTEQFF
-	-	TRBV7-6	TRBJ2-7	TGTGCCAGCAGCTTAGGCCCGGAACAGTACTTC	CASSLGPEQYF
-	-	TRBV6-5	TRBJ1-1	TGTGCCAGCAGTTACTCGGAGAGGTACACTGAAGCTTTCTTT	CASSYSERYTEAFF
TRBD1	once	TRBV13	TRBJ2-3	TGTGCCAGCAGCTTAGACAGGGGGATCACAGATACGCAGTATTTT	CASSLDRGITDTQYF
TRBD2	-	TRBV15	TRBJ2-7	TGTGCCACCAGCAGACCAGCGGGGGACGAGCAGTACTTC	CATSRPAGDEQYF
-	once	TRBV5-6	TRBJ2-7	TGTGCCAGCAGCTTCCTTCTTACCCCAAGGGGCCCCTACGAGCAGTACTTC	CASSFLLTPRGPYEQYF
-	-	TRBV5-1	TRBJ2-4	TGCGCCAGCAGCTTGGGGCAGGGAGCCAAAAACATTCAGTACTTC	CASSLGQGAKNIQYF
-	-	TRBV19	TRBJ1-1	TGTGCCAGTAGTATAGGGGAGAGGGGCTTGAACACTGAAGCTTTCTTT	CASSIGERGLNTEAFF
TRBD1	-	TRBV29-1	TRBJ2-7	TGCAGCGGACAGGGGGCTAGCTACGAGCAGTACTTC	CSGQGASYEQYF
-	few	TRBV25-1	TRBJ2-3	TGTGCCAGCAGTGATCTCACCTCCGGGGTAGATAGCACAGATACGCAGTATTTT	CASSDLTSGVDSTDTQYF
TRBD1	few	TRBV28	TRBJ1-4	TGTGCCAGCAGTCACCCCGGGACAGCTGGCGAAAAACTGTTTTTT	CASSHPGTAGEKLFF
-	-	TRBV29-1	TRBJ2-2	TGCAGCGTTGAGGCAGGGTTGTCCACCGGGGAGCTGTTTTTT	CSVEAGLSTGELFF
TRBD1	-	TRBV30	TRBJ2-7	TGTGCCTGGAGTGTCAGGGGGCTAGACGAGCAGTACTTC	CAWSVRGLDEQYF
-	many	TRBV10-2	TRBJ2-7	TGCGCCAGCAGTGAAAACATTATGACCTACGAGCAGTACTTC	CASSENIMTYEQYF
-	-	TRBV6-5	TRBJ2-1	TGTGCCAGCACCAGTACAGTCTTGGGGCAGTTCTTC	CASTSTVLGQFF